The sequence of this T cell receptor beta chain was determined in a study of blood T cell repertoires in COVID-19 (dated by TCRdb to between 2020 and 2021). In the study overall: Samples from collaborators originated in the United States, Italy and Spain and spanned both the acute and convalescent phases of COVID-19. The prospective study material was composed of cDNA or gDNA derived from T cells, B-cell-depleted T cells, or PBMCs. The samples were drawn from the first 160 participants of the ongoing ImmuneRACE study and from some 1,300 subjects provided by 6 global collaborators. Where available, HLA class I and class II types were taken from metadata supplied by the sample provider and were not determined by assay-based typing. Subjects who had been exposed to COVID-19, were actively infected with it, or had recovered from it provided the deeply sampled blood TCRbeta repertoires that made up the dataset. A freely available public database, intended as a resource for researchers studying the immune response to SARS-CoV-2, is where the repertoires were released. The sample metadata nearly always contained a de-identified subject ID, COVID-19 status, age in years and sex. Summary of the overall study and its limitations: How much clinical and demographic metadata was included differed by source and by participant, and the metadata was provided uncurated.

To note about this clone: Its recognized antigen is unknown. No base quality values were provided; no much bigger clone lies one nucleotide off.

Spanning cysteine to phenylalanine, the CDR3 consists of 13 amino acids. Only the CDR3 DNA stays, 39 bases, in frame from base 1. V is trimmed back by 2 bases and J by 4 bases, and the junction contains 0 bases that no gene match accounts for. CDR1 KGHDR and CDR2 SFDVKD are derived from the germline V gene. TCRbeta CDR3 regions were amplified from genomic DNA by means of the immunoSEQ Assay, a bias-controlled multiplex PCR. Turning to the authors' computational methods: The number of nucleated cells in each sample was estimated from the amplification of reference gene primers within the assay. Sequence reads were collapsed and filtered to measure the absolute abundance of every unique TCRbeta CDR3 rearrangement. For each sample, productive Simpson clonality was calculated as the square root of Simpson's diversity index across productive rearrangements. TCRdb retrieved this table from immuneACCESS and kept in-frame rearrangements only. Not all clones are present; in checked studies, unresolved V genes account for under half, and no reason is known for the remainder. The V and J calls and clone size come from that table; D and trimming were worked out from the DNA. In this sample the table shows roughly 130,000 clones, roughly 90% of which occur a single time. Together, the top ten hold under 4.5% of the sample.

The collaborating institutions used their own protocols to collect whole blood in K2EDTA tubes. For TCRbeta analysis, collaborator samples were shipped as frozen whole blood, as isolated PBMCs, or as DNA extracted from either sample type. Input material: peripheral blood. The chain is made from TRBV24-1 and TRBJ1-2; 7 central bases correspond to TRBD1. This clonotype was sampled from a man aged 50-59 years with active COVID-19. CDR3 reads: CATSDYRGYGYTF. The DNA reads TGTGCCACCAGTGATTACAGGGGCTATGGCTACACCTTC.